The 26 T cell receptor beta chains in this list originate from one sample, sequenced in a study of OX40 agonist ivuxolimab in advanced cancers. Some clones are missing from TCRdb's copy, which holds only in-frame ones; the method was immunoSEQ multiplex PCR. The data contain more than 80,000 clones, about 86% of them singletons. The sequencing used CD4+ or CD8+ T cells sorted from blood, collected in a trial of the OX40 agonist ivuxolimab. These receptors were collected from an adult with an advanced solid tumor such as melanoma, head and neck, liver or kidney cancer.

The chain employs TRBV6-5 and TRBJ1-4; D uncertain. The CDR3 covers 14 residues. Trimming stripped 6 bases from V and 7 bases from J, with 15 bases between. CDR1 and CDR2 (germline): MNHEY, SVGAGI. The CDR3 spells CASSRGMSSEKLFF. CDR3 sequence (DNA): TGTGCCAGCAGCCGAGGGATGAGTAGTGAAAAACTGTTTTTT.

The chain has TRBV6-5 and TRBJ1-1; TRBD1 is a possible D gene (6 bases). Germline assignment: CDR1 MNHEY and CDR2 SVGAGI. The germline V and J ends were trimmed by 5 bases and 6 bases, with 16 bases remaining between them. This CDR3 region has 14 residues. Here the CDR3 reads CASSLGTGKPEAFF. The CDR3 coding sequence is TGTGCCAGCAGTCTGGGAACAGGGAAGCCTGAAGCTTTCTTT.

The chain couples TRBV5-4 to TRBJ1-2, with 7 bases fitting TRBD1. The CDR3 spans 16 residues. V lost 4 bases, J lost 7 bases, and 16 bases stayed unmatched. Germline assignment: CDR1 SGHNT and CDR2 YYREEE (reference sequence). This CDR3 is CASSPRTGYLEGGYTF. As DNA, the CDR3 is TGTGCCAGCAGCCCTAGGACAGGTTACCTTGAGGGTGGCTACACCTTC.

This clone was seen once. The chain joins TRBV6-5 to TRBJ2-7; D might be TRBD1 (7 bases). Germline-derived CDR1 and CDR2 are MNHEY and SVGAGI. V was clipped by 8 bases and J by 4 bases, with 18 bases between them. This CDR3 contains 14 residues. CDR3 protein: CASLETQGGYEQYF. CDR3 in DNA: TGTGCCAGCCTGGAGACCCAGGGGGGTTACGAGCAGTACTTC.

This clone was seen just once. The chain carries TRBV30 and TRBJ1-2, with D perhaps TRBD1 (5 bases). This CDR3 comprises 14 residues. Germline assignment: CDR1 GTSNPN and CDR2 SVGIG (reference sequence). Trimming took 4 bases from V and 5 from J, leaving 17 bases between them. CDR3 amino acids: CAWTKQAPGYGYTF. In nucleotides, the CDR3 is TGTGCCTGGACTAAACAGGCCCCGGGGTATGGCTACACCTTC.

This clone came up a few times. The chain joins TRBV19 to TRBJ2-4; the D is unclear. Germline CDR1 is LNHDA and CDR2 is SQIVND (reference sequence). This CDR3 has 14 amino acids. The V and J ends lost 5 bases and 0 bases respectively, with 8 bases between them. CDR3 coding DNA: TGTGCCAGTAGTCCTACCGTAGCCAAAAACATTCAGTACTTC. Protein: CASSPTVAKNIQYF.

The chain is built from TRBV11-2 and TRBJ2-1, with D perhaps matching TRBD2 (7 bases). The V gene's germline CDR1 is SGHAT and CDR2 FQNNGV. V lost 5 bases to trimming and J lost 7 bases, with 15 bases between them. The CDR3 runs 14 residues. CDR3 coding DNA: TGTGCCAGCAGCATTAGGGGGGGGCGTAATGAGCAGTTCTTC. It specifies CASSIRGGRNEQFF.

This sequence joins TRBV7-2 and TRBJ2-7; D call uncertain. The ends were cut back, 2 bases at V and 8 bases at J, with 13 bases in the middle. Germline V CDR1 and CDR2: SGHTA, FQGNSA. The CDR3 loop spans 13 amino acids. The CDR3 region is CASSLPLDPQQYF. CDR3 sequence (DNA): TGTGCCAGCAGCTTACCCCTGGACCCCCAGCAGTACTTC.

The chain couples TRBV19 to TRBJ2-3; no definite D call. The CDR3 covers 11 residues. Looked up from germline, CDR1 is LNHDA and CDR2 is SQIVND (reference sequence). Trimming took 3 bases from V and 2 from J, leaving 0 bases between them. The CDR3 DNA follows: TGTGCCAGTAGTATCACAGATACGCAGTATTTT. Residues: CASSITDTQYF. The whole variable domain, filled in from reference TRBV19 and TRBJ2-3, reads DGGITQSPKYLFRKEGQNVTLSCEQNLNHDAMYWYRQDPGQGLRLIYYSQIVNDFQKGDIAEGYSVSREKKESFPLTVTSAQKNPTAFYLCASSITDTQYFGPGTRLTVL.

The CDR3 here is CASSLEGWGGYTF. The CDR3 nucleotides read TGTGCCAGCAGTTTAGAAGGATGGGGTGGCTACACCTTC. The chain employs TRBV27 and TRBJ1-2; D is uncertain. The germline V and J ends were trimmed by 2 bases and 7 bases, with 11 bases remaining between them. The CDR3 extends over 13 amino acids. The germline CDR1 and CDR2 sequences are MNHEY and SMNVEV (reference sequence).

The V gene is TRBV6-5, the J gene TRBJ2-1; 7 bases match TRBD2. Trimming took 6 bases from V and 4 from J; bases not matched to a gene: 6. The germline gives CDR1 MNHEY, CDR2 SVGAGI. This CDR3 has 14 residues. The chain's CDR3 is CASRSLGGYNEQFF. The CDR3 DNA follows: TGTGCCAGCAGGTCCCTCGGGGGGTACAATGAGCAGTTCTTC.

This chain links TRBV20-1 with TRBJ2-7, with TRBD1 as a possible D gene (6 bases). The V and J ends lost 8 bases and 3 bases respectively, with 11 bases between them. The length of the CDR3 is 11 residues. Per the germline V gene, CDR1 is DFQATT and CDR2 is SNEGSKA (reference sequence). The CDR3 sequence: CSPQGFYEQYF. CDR3 in DNA: TGCAGTCCACAGGGATTCTACGAGCAGTACTTC.

The rearrangement joins TRBV10-3 to TRBJ2-1, with 7 nucleotides matching TRBD2. Germline CDR1 and CDR2: ENHRY and SYGVKD. V dropped 7 bases and J dropped 4; count of bases not matched to a gene: 7. This CDR3 region has 14 residues. The CDR3 is CAIKETSPYNEQFF. DNA of the CDR3: TGTGCCATCAAAGAGACTAGCCCTTACAATGAGCAGTTCTTC.

The genes are TRBV9 and TRBJ2-3, with D tentatively TRBD2 (6 bases). Germline-derived CDR1 and CDR2 are SGDLS and YYNGEE. The V end was cut by 4 bases, the J end by 4 bases, with 22 bases between. The CDR3 is 17 amino acids. DNA for the CDR3: TGTGCCAGCAGCCCTCGCCCGCGGGGCGGGAAGGCAGATACGCAGTATTTT. It is translated as CASSPRPRGGKADTQYF.

The chain recombines TRBV19 with TRBJ1-5; D may be TRBD1 (5 bases). This CDR3 region has 19 residues. With 5 bases removed from V and 1 base from J, the gap between germline ends came to 24 bases. Germline V gives CDR1 LNHDA, CDR2 SQIVND (reference sequence). The CDR3 DNA sequence: TGTGCCAGTAGTCCGGGAGCCCAGGGCTCCTTCTCAAGCAATCAGCCCCAGCATTTT. As protein: CASSPGAQGSFSSNQPQHF.

The V and J genes are TRBV6-5 and TRBJ2-5; possibly TRBD2 for D (6 bases). Germline values: CDR1 MNHEY, CDR2 SVGAGI. V lost 6 bases and J 2 bases, leaving 13 bases between the germline ends. The CDR3 totals 14 residues. The chain's CDR3 is CASSIRDSQETQYF. In nucleotides, the CDR3 is TGTGCCAGCAGCATCCGGGACTCACAAGAGACCCAGTACTTC.

The CDR3 bases are TGTGCCAGTAGTATCCCAAGGGCGGGACCCGGACACAATGAGCAGTTCTTC. It encodes CASSIPRAGPGHNEQFF. The chain has TRBV19 and TRBJ2-1; D is possibly TRBD2 (6 bases). V gave up 3 bases and J gave up 5 bases, with 20 bases separating them. The germline gives CDR1 LNHDA, CDR2 SQIVND (reference sequence). This CDR3 is built from 17 residues.

V gene TRBV27 combines with J gene TRBJ2-7; D gene unclear. V was clipped by 2 bases and J by 2 bases, with 10 bases between them. Germline V CDR1 and CDR2: MNHEY, SMNVEV (reference sequence). The CDR3 is made up of 14 amino acids. The chain's CDR3 is CASSLKGGPYEQYF. The CDR3 DNA is TGTGCCAGCAGTTTAAAAGGTGGTCCCTACGAGCAGTACTTC.

The rearrangement links TRBV30 to TRBJ1-4; 7 nucleotides align to TRBD1. Germline CDR1 and CDR2: GTSNPN and SVGIG (reference sequence). The ends lost 8 bases at V and 4 bases at J; junction bases unmatched: 10. There are 14 residues in the CDR3. CDR3 amino acids: CARGTGAYNEKLFF. In DNA, the CDR3 is TGTGCCCGGGGAACAGGGGCTTATAATGAAAAACTGTTTTTT.

The chain uses TRBV29-1 and TRBJ1-4; 9 bases fit TRBD1. CDR1 is SQVTM, CDR2 ANQGSEA, per germline. This CDR3 contains 13 residues. J gave up 7 bases and V 5 bases, and 5 bases lay outside the gene matches. The CDR3 DNA is TGCAGCGTTAAGACAGGGGGAGTTGAAAAACTGTTTTTT. This gives the protein CSVKTGGVEKLFF. Full variable domain (rest looked up from reference TRBV29-1 and TRBJ1-4): SAVISQKPSRDICQRGTSLTIQCQVDSQVTMMFWYRQQPGQSLTLIATANQGSEATYESGFVIDKFPISRPNLTFSTLTVSNMSPEDSSIYLCSVKTGGVEKLFFGSGTQLSVL.

The chain couples TRBV5-6 to TRBJ1-1; D perhaps matches TRBD1 (6 bases). V lost 4 bases and J lost 0, with 19 bases in between. Germline V gene sequence: CDR1 SGHDT, CDR2 YYEEEE. CDR3 length: 17 residues. The chain's CDR3 is CASSPLGGGAMNTEAFF. CDR3 DNA sequence: TGTGCCAGCAGCCCCTTGGGCGGGGGCGCCATGAACACTGAAGCTTTCTTT. The whole variable domain, remainder taken from reference TRBV5-6 and TRBJ1-1, is DAGVTQSPTHLIKTRGQQVTLRCSPKSGHDTVSWYQQALGQGPQFIFQYYEEEERQRGNFPDRFSGHQFPNYSSELNVNALLLGDSALYLCASSPLGGGAMNTEAFFGQGTRLTVV.

The V and J genes are TRBV15 and TRBJ2-4; D is perhaps TRBD1 or TRBD2 (5 bases each). The V gene's germline CDR1 is LNHNV and CDR2 YYDKDF (reference sequence). V was cut by 5 bases and J by 3 bases, with 14 bases left in between. The CDR3 loop spans 15 amino acids. The CDR3 sequence: CATSVEGDGKNIQYF. The CDR3 bases are TGTGCCACCAGCGTAGAAGGGGACGGCAAAAACATTCAGTACTTC.

The genes are TRBV30 and TRBJ2-7; D uncertain. Germline lookup yields CDR1 GTSNPN and CDR2 SVGIG (reference sequence). The CDR3 has 13 residues. V lost 0 bases and J 6 bases, leaving 12 bases between the germline ends. CDR3: CAWSVSGVGEQYF. The CDR3 nucleotides are TGTGCCTGGAGTGTATCTGGGGTTGGCGAGCAGTACTTC.

CDR3 sequence: CASSYRTGGKGNTIYF. The CDR3 DNA reads as TGTGCCAGCAGTTACCGGACAGGGGGGAAAGGAAACACCATATATTTT. This chain joins TRBV6-6 and TRBJ1-3, with TRBD1 matching 10 bases. J was trimmed by 4 bases and V by 2 bases; bases with no gene match: 5. CDR3 length equals 16 residues. Germline lookup yields CDR1 MNHNY and CDR2 SVGAGI (reference sequence).

This chain joins TRBV5-8 and TRBJ2-7; 7 bases fit TRBD1. Germline assignment: CDR1 SGHTS and CDR2 YDEGEE. This CDR3 is built from 15 residues. The J segment lost 0 bases and the V segment lost 4 bases, leaving 7 bases of the junction unmatched. The CDR3 sequence: CASSLRRTGSYEQYF. The CDR3 DNA reads as TGTGCCAGCAGCCTGCGGAGGACAGGCTCCTACGAGCAGTACTTC.

A single count supports this clone. The J gene is TRBJ1-6, the V gene TRBV11-2; the match to TRBD1 covers 7 bases. With V trimmed by 5 bases and J by 9 bases, 13 bases remained unmatched. CDR1 and CDR2 (germline): SGHAT, FQNNGV. This CDR3 has 16 amino acids. CDR3 sequence: CASSADRAASTSPLHF. DNA for the CDR3: TGTGCCAGCAGCGCCGACAGGGCTGCATCTACTTCACCCCTCCACTTT.